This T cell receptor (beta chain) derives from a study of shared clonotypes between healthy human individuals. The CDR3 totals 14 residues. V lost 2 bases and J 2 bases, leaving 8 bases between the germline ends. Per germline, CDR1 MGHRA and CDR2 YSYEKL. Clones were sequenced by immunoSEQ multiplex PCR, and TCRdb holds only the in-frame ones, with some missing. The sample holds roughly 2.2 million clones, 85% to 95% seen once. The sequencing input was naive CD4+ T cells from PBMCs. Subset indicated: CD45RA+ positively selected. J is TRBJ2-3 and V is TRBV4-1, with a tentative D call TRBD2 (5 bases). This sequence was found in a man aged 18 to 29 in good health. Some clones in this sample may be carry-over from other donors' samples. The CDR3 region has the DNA TGCGCCAGCAGCCAACCCGGGATCACAGATACGCAGTATTTT. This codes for CASSQPGITDTQYF.